This record looks at one T cell receptor beta chain sequence and its context. This clone came up a few times. The antigen it binds to is not known. One base away there is no much larger clone; base qualities are not given. Receptor libraries were prepared by the immunoSEQ multiplex PCR assay. The multiplex PCR relied on a mix of 60 forward primers for TCR Vbeta segments and 13 reverse primers for TCR Jbeta segments. The CDR3 region of rearranged TCR beta genes was amplified from genomic DNA with a multiplex PCR assay. The amplified TCR beta libraries were sequenced on the Illumina HiSeq System as 87-base-pair reads. In the paper's pipeline: A later analysis counted tens of millions of unique TCR beta chains across the 640 or so repertoires, and some 11 million of these chains were shared by at least two donors. Raw reads were error-corrected and collapsed into unique sequences with a nearest-neighbor algorithm that merged closely related sequences to remove PCR and sequencing errors. CDR3 sequences were aligned to IMGT reference sequences to assign V, D and J gene segments. Each retained sequence needed at least a six-nucleotide match to both a V gene segment and a J gene segment. A rearrangement counted as productive if the CDR3 had no stop codons and remained in frame with V and J, and every other rearrangement counted as non-productive. CDR3 was defined by IMGT convention, running from the second conserved V-encoded cysteine to the conserved J-encoded phenylalanine. The earlier analysis of a few hundred of the donors excluded sequences that lacked an unambiguous match to a single V gene segment. In an earlier analysis of 587 of the donors, V segments were called functional above 56.7% productive rearrangements and were called segregating when the between-donor standard deviation exceeded 5%. To diagnose cytomegalovirus status from the catalog of TCR beta chain sequences, a statistical classification framework was built. In a later analysis, TCR nucleotide sequences were compared against IMGT/GENE-DB human TR gene sequences so that V and J genes could be assigned. A later analysis assigned CDR3 sequences and most-parsimonious VDJ recombination scenarios with the TCRdist pipeline. In a later analysis, each TCR beta chain was defined by its CDR3 amino acid sequence together with its V-gene family, and reads without a unique V-gene family were excluded. As a way to deal with suspected cross-contamination and a sequencing artifact, a later analysis dropped roughly 600 nucleotide sequences that were highly shared and had low generation probability. In a later analysis, a clonal expansion index was calculated for each public chain from normalized within-repertoire ranks of inferred template counts. Generation probabilities in a later analysis came from a VDJ recombination model fitted to out-of-frame rearrangements, and those results were checked against IGoR. A later analysis scored TCR-TCR, TCR-HLA and TCR-CMV co-occurrence with hypergeometric tests, applying a repertoire-size bias correction to TCR pairs. In a later analysis, false discovery rates were estimated by permuting HLA or CMV assignments 20 times. In a later analysis, co-occurring TCRs were grouped using DBSCAN, and TCRdist sequence similarity was added for clustering within HLA-allele-positive subsets. Repertoires with fewer than 30,000 or more than 120,000 public chains, plus five repertoires with anomalous nucleotide sharing, were excluded from co-occurrence clustering. TCRdb took this table from immuneACCESS and kept in-frame rearrangements with V and J called. Such tables lack part of the clones; where checked against another copy, unresolved V genes explain under half of the gap, and the rest is unexplained. The V and J calls and clone size come from that table; D and trimming were worked out from the DNA. The sample profile shows some 100,000 clones; roughly three quarters of them were found once. Clones ranked in the top ten supply 3.5% to 5% of the sample.

The cohort consisted of 600 to 750 healthy bone marrow donors. Cohort members were all nominally healthy when sampled, although unrecorded immune exposures were likely present. The donor tested CMV seronegative and was one of the 352 seronegative cohort members. Each donor provided a peripheral blood sample, and peripheral blood mononuclear cells were used for TCR beta sequencing. Genomic DNA extraction from the blood cell samples was performed with the Qiagen DNeasy Blood Extraction Kit. The entry originates in a study of cytomegalovirus exposure and HLA in healthy donors (dated by TCRdb to about 2017). Notes on the research overall: An earlier analysis of 587 of the donors reported about 260 Gb of sequence data and around 100 million unique TCR beta sequences obtained from some 170 million T cells. Along with the roughly 710-subject first cohort, a separate validation cohort of approximately 110 different subjects was used. Across approximately 400 genotyped donors of the cohort, an average of about 240,000 unique TCR beta nucleotide sequences per donor were sequenced, and 15% to 20% of those sequences were non-productive. An earlier analysis of approximately 630 of the donors applied high-throughput TCR beta sequencing to assess whether each TCR beta V gene segment acted as functional or pseudogenic. Alongside the repertoire data, information on donor age, sex, ethnicity and CMV serostatus was compiled. Of the 300 to 500 genotyped donors, approximately 80% were placed in the genetic ancestry cluster associated with self-reported Caucasian donors. The T cell repertoires of about 700 subjects were profiled by immunosequencing and related to cytomegalovirus serostatus. To predict cytomegalovirus infection status, the study brought together high-throughput TCR immunosequencing, statistical association of individual TCRs with disease status, and machine learning. A later genetic analysis took genome-wide SNP genotypes for about 65% of the 666 donors and used that subset as a discovery cohort. In the later analysis, no new phenotypic data were used to find candidate immune exposures; instead, reliance was placed on TCR beta sequences and their occurrence across donors. The study was designed to test whether signatures of past pathogen exposure could be identified by cataloging public T cell receptors. All discovery cohort repertoires had been generated on a single sequencing platform. Class I and class II HLA loci were covered by the typing at four-digit resolution. Typing coverage varied by locus: about 629-640 donors for A, B, C, DRB1 and DQB1; roughly 560 for DQA1; over 600 for DPA1; around 490 for DPB1. A later analysis re-analyzed previously published TCR beta repertoires from roughly 690 donors and added high-resolution HLA genotyping to study TCR occurrence patterns. About five DR-DQ haplotypes were treated as single units for association and clustering because of strong linkage in the cohort. An early release that covered roughly 600 HLA-typed donors contained about 300 gigabases of sequencing data and tens of millions of unique TCR sequences.

What the authors observed across the whole study: An association between a missense DCLRE1C variant and V-gene and J-gene trimming of TCR beta chains was found in a later genetic analysis and replicated in an independent cohort. In a later analysis, most CMV-associated TCR beta chains were found to appear HLA-restricted, with HLA associations seemingly driven largely by CMV exposure. A cluster of highly shared sequence variants was judged likely to be a technical artifact of the sequencing pipeline. In a later analysis, HLA-associated TCR beta chains showed more clonal expansion and lower generation probabilities than non-associated chains that were equally common. A total of 150 or so TCR beta chains were listed by the study as associated with cytomegalovirus. In an earlier analysis of several hundred of the donors, most TCR beta V segments were observed in productive rearrangements about 90% or about 30% of the time, broadly matching IMGT annotations. Most TCR sequences were seen in very few donors, while some public TCRs were found in many individuals. The cohort was sequenced for TCR beta chains only, and without alpha or paired-chain data the features that could be detected were limited. Cytomegalovirus status was reported to be diagnosed by the classifier with high specificity and sensitivity in both the original and validation cohorts. According to a later analysis, parvovirus B19, influenza, CMV and Epstein-Barr virus appeared linked to several top co-occurrence clusters. Because HLA typing was unavailable for some donors at each locus, only the typed subset was used in association tests. A further reported finding was that TCR beta sequences accurately predicted the HLA-A and HLA-B alleles for most subjects in the first cohort. Linkage disequilibrium might explain the correlated functional status among segregating V segments, but an unknown experimental factor could not be ruled out. Some IMGT-functional V segments, including TRBV6-2 and TRBV6-3, could not be told apart with the 87-base-pair reads, so those segments were excluded. A few of the identified cytomegalovirus-associated TCR beta chains were confirmed in vitro to be specific for cytomegalovirus antigens. A later analysis associated 15,000 to 20,000 TCR beta sequences with specific HLA alleles at a false discovery rate of 0.05. According to a later analysis, TCR association rates differed among HLA loci, with DRB1 alleles showing the most associated TCRs and HLA-C alleles showing the fewest. Immune exposure information for the cohort was limited to CMV serostatus. The presence/absence analyses assumed that sequencing depth was roughly uniform across donors, and that assumption may not be true. Assigning TCR associations to individual alleles was difficult when HLA alleles, especially DR and DQ, strongly co-occurred. Approximately 18 rarely observed V segments, including chromosome 9 orphons, were excluded from the earlier analysis of several hundred of the donors because counts were too low. Compared with the roughly 600-donor mean, donors in an Asian-associated ancestry cluster had fewer N-insertions in productive TCRs, according to a later genetic analysis. According to the authors, the approach could potentially be generalized to other disease states and immunological phenotypes.

At the junction V is shortened by 6 bases and J by 4 bases, with 16 bases in between. The CDR3 runs 15 residues from the cysteine to the phenylalanine. Left in the record is the CDR3 DNA by itself, 45 bases read in frame from the first base. The germline V gene sets CDR1 to SNHLY and CDR2 to FYNNEI. Sequenced material: PBMCs. This sequence originates from a man aged 35 to 55 in good health and CMV-seronegative. The V gene is TRBV2 and the J gene is TRBJ1-5, with TRBD1 as a weak D call on 6 bases. The CDR3 region has the sequence CASRAPGQRNQPQHF. Here is the DNA: TGTGCCAGCAGGGCACCGGGACAAAGGAATCAGCCCCAGCATTTT.